Below, 16 T cell receptor beta chains from the same sample are listed, as sequenced in a study of Ad26.COV2.S vaccination and SARS-CoV-2 variants. The method was immunoSEQ multiplex PCR; TCRdb's version includes in-frame clones alone and lacks a portion of them. The sample yields 450,000 to 550,000 clones, roughly 89% seen once. Treatment specified: about 20 received Ad26.COV2.S at low or high dose, single or two shots; 5 received placebo; per-sample allocation not given. Sampling was done on day 63 after the first vaccine or placebo injection. Sequences were derived from peripheral blood, sampled in a trial of Ad26.COV2.S vaccine versus placebo. The receptors originated from a person aged 18-60 years who received the Ad26.COV2.S COVID-19 vaccine or a placebo.

This chain links TRBV7-2 with TRBJ2-1; 7 bases are a match to TRBD2. Germline CDR1 reads SGHTA; CDR2 reads FQGNSA. The CDR3 runs 15 residues. V dropped 4 bases and J dropped 7; count of bases not matched to a gene: 10. In DNA form, the CDR3 reads TGTGCCAGCAGCTCTACAGAGCGGGGTAGGAATGAGCAGTTCTTC. Its protein product is CASSSTERGRNEQFF.

V gene TRBV28 combines with J gene TRBJ1-2; maybe TRBD1 (6 bases). Trimming cost V 6 bases and J 7 bases, with 18 bases left between them. Per germline, CDR1 MDHEN and CDR2 SYDVKM. The CDR3 contains 14 residues. CDR3 residues: CASRWGAGRIGYTF. The DNA of the CDR3 is TGTGCCAGCAGGTGGGGGGCAGGGCGAATTGGCTACACCTTC.

The chain has TRBV5-3 and TRBJ2-6, with D uncertain. TRBV5-3 is flagged as an ORF with uncertain function. CDR3 size: 18 residues. Between the trimmed V and J ends, which lost 0 bases and 0 bases, there was a span of 13 bases. The CDR3, as DNA: TGTGCCAGAAGCTTGGAGTTTTGGTTCGACTCTGGGGCCAACGTCCTGACTTTC. Its protein is CARSLEFWFDSGANVLTF.

The chain uses TRBV7-2 and TRBJ2-5; no definite D call. Germline CDR1 and CDR2: SGHTA and FQGNSA. The ends were cut back, 3 bases at V and 9 bases at J, with 11 bases in the middle. The CDR3 contains 12 residues. The CDR3, as DNA: TGTGCCAGCAGCTTTTGGGGTACGGCCCAGTACTTC. Residues: CASSFWGTAQYF.

V is TRBV2 and J is TRBJ2-7, with D uncertain. V shed 4 bases and J shed 9 bases, with 16 bases lying between them. CDR3 length equals 13 residues. From germline, CDR1 is SNHLY and CDR2 FYNNEI. The CDR3 DNA reads as TGTGCCAGCAGTGCCGATGTCGGGTTCGGGCAGTACGTC. Its translation: CASSADVGFGQYV.

V and J are TRBV18 and TRBJ1-4; the match to TRBD1 covers 7 bases. The CDR3 is made up of 15 amino acids. CDR1 and CDR2 (germline): KGHSH, LQKENI. V was clipped by 0 bases and J by 8 bases; unmatched bases: 6. The CDR3 DNA is TGTGCCAGCTCACCACCAGGGGGCGCAGGGGAAAAACTGTTTTTT. Translated, it gives CASSPPGGAGEKLFF.

The chain recombines TRBV5-4 with TRBJ2-3; D may be TRBD1 (5 bases). CDR3 length: 13 residues. The ends were cut back, 3 bases at V and 6 bases at J, with 11 bases in the middle. Germline values: CDR1 SGHNT, CDR2 YYREEE (reference sequence). The CDR3, as DNA: TGTGCCAGCAGCTGGACAATAAGTGATACGCAGTATTTT. The encoded protein is CASSWTISDTQYF.

This sequence joins TRBV27 and TRBJ1-1; 8 bases fit TRBD1. Trimming removed 4 bases from V and 5 bases from J; junction bases left unmatched: 6. This CDR3 is built from 14 residues. Germline values: CDR1 MNHEY, CDR2 SMNVEV (reference sequence). CDR3 residues: CASSSTGVGTEAFF. CDR3 DNA sequence: TGTGCCAGCAGTTCGACAGGGGTCGGGACTGAAGCTTTCTTT.

V is TRBV9 and J is TRBJ1-4, with D unclear. Germline CDR1 reads SGDLS; CDR2 reads YYNGEE. V was shortened by 3 bases and J by 8 bases, with 11 bases between the two germline ends. The CDR3 covers 13 residues. The CDR3 reads CASSAAGSEKLFF. The DNA of the CDR3 is TGTGCCAGCAGCGCTGCCGGTAGCGAAAAACTGTTTTTT. The full variable domain, with the rest looked up from reference TRBV9 and TRBJ1-4, is DSGVTQTPKHLITATGQRVTLRCSPRSGDLSVYWYQQSLDQGLQFLIQYYNGEERAKGNILERFSAQQFPDLHSELNLSSLELGDSALYFCASSAAGSEKLFFGSGTQLSVL.

About this clone itself: Other DNA variants within this sample encode the same CDR3. The chain joins TRBV24-1 to TRBJ1-5; no clear D gene. V was clipped by 5 bases and J by 0 bases, with 7 bases between them. The CDR3 consists of 14 residues. Germline-derived CDR1 and CDR2 are KGHDR and SFDVKD. CDR3 in DNA: TGTGCCACCAGTGCAAGCTATAGCAATCAGCCCCAGCATTTT. Protein: CATSASYSNQPQHF.

The rearrangement uses TRBV5-6 and TRBJ2-7, with TRBD1 identical over 9 bases. The CDR3 sequence is 15 residues long. The junction had 4 bases not matched to a gene; V was cut back by 3 bases and J by 0 bases. CDR1 and CDR2 (germline): SGHDT, YYEEEE. The CDR3 reads CASSYGTGFSYEQYV. The CDR3 bases are TGTGCCAGCAGCTACGGGACAGGGTTCTCCTACGAGCAGTACGTC.

This clone has more than one count but fewer than ten. V usage is TRBV7-3 and J usage is TRBJ1-1, with D hard to call. Per the germline V gene, CDR1 is SGHTA and CDR2 is FQGTGA. The CDR3 contains 13 residues. The ends were cut back, 1 base at V and 11 bases at J, with 14 bases in the middle. CDR3 nucleotide sequence: TGTGCCAGCAGCTTAATTCGCGGGCAGACGGCTTTCTTT. Translating gives CASSLIRGQTAFF.

The chain uses TRBV5-1 and TRBJ2-1; 15 bases map to TRBD2. Losses at the gene ends were 4 bases for V and 8 bases for J; bases not matched to a gene: 7. Germline CDR1 is SGHRS and CDR2 is YFSETQ. CDR3 size: 16 residues. CDR3 in DNA: TGCGCCAGCAGCAGGACTAGCGGGAGGGCCGTTTATGAGCAGTTCTTC. Protein sequence: CASSRTSGRAVYEQFF.

V is TRBV5-4 and J is TRBJ2-7; 9 bases map to TRBD1. V shed 5 bases, J shed 4 bases, and the junction held 19 bases outside the gene matches. This CDR3 contains 18 residues. Germline V lookup: CDR1 SGHNT, CDR2 YYREEE (reference sequence). The CDR3 DNA reads as TGTGCCAGCAGTTACCAGGGGACAGGGTCAGCGGAGTTTTACGAGCAGTACGTC. Amino acid sequence: CASSYQGTGSAEFYEQYV.

In DNA, the CDR3 is TGTGCAAGTCGCTTAGCGGCAGGTGGGTACAATGAGCAGTTCTTC. Translation: CASRLAAGGYNEQFF. The rearrangement joins TRBV12-2 to TRBJ2-1; the table gives TRBD1 as D, unverified against the DNA. TRBV12-2 is designated a pseudogene. This CDR3 region has 15 residues.

The chain has TRBV18 and TRBJ2-7; maybe TRBD1 (5 bases). Per germline, CDR1 KGHSH and CDR2 LQKENI. CDR3 length: 14 amino acids. The V end was cut by 3 bases, the J end by 3 bases, with 12 bases between. Here the CDR3 DNA reads TGTGCCAGCTCACCTGACAGAACCTACTACGAGCAGTACGTC. It codes for CASSPDRTYYEQYV.